Each of the 18 T cell receptor beta chains below was sequenced from the same sample in a study of blood T cell repertoires in COVID-19. The protocol was immunoSEQ multiplex PCR, while the TCRdb copy is restricted to in-frame clones and leaves out a portion. This table holds 100,000 to 150,000 clones, about four fifths found once. The sample was peripheral blood. The receptors were gathered from a man aged 35 to 55 with active or convalescent COVID-19.

The gene calls are TRBV6-1 and TRBJ2-3; TRBD1 matches at 9 bases. Germline V gene data show CDR1 as MNHNS and CDR2 as SASEGT. The ends lost 3 bases at V and 2 bases at J; junction bases unmatched: 9. The length of the CDR3 is 17 residues. The CDR3 region is CASSELTGGLATDTQYF. CDR3 nucleotide sequence: TGTGCCAGCAGTGAGCTGACAGGGGGGTTGGCCACAGATACGCAGTATTTT.

The chain employs TRBV9 and TRBJ2-1, with a tentative D call TRBD1 (5 bases). The germline V gene has CDR1 SGDLS and CDR2 YYNGEE. This CDR3 has 14 amino acids. Trimming stripped 2 bases from V and 5 bases from J, with 11 bases between. The CDR3 DNA reads TGTGCCAGCAGCGTCTCTCAGGGCAACAATGAGCAGTTCTTC. Its protein product is CASSVSQGNNEQFF.

This chain links TRBV3-1 (or the pseudogene TRBV3-2) with TRBJ2-5; 14 bases fit TRBD2. CDR1 is LGHDT, CDR2 YNNKEL, per germline (reference sequence). This CDR3 contains 16 residues. Unmatched junction bases numbered 7, after V lost 5 bases and J lost 5 bases. The CDR3: CASSSRLAGGRETQYF. DNA for the CDR3: TGTGCCAGCAGCTCGAGACTAGCGGGGGGGAGGGAGACCCAGTACTTC.

The count of this clone is one. This rearrangement joins TRBV12-3 or TRBV12-4 to TRBJ1-2, with a tentative D call TRBD1 (6 bases). This CDR3 contains 13 residues. Deletions cut 6 bases from V and 1 base from J, with 9 bases between. CDR3 loop: CASRDRLNYGYTF. CDR3 bases: TGTGCCAGCAGGGACAGACTTAACTATGGCTACACCTTC.

The chain uses TRBV30 and TRBJ2-1, with D possibly TRBD2 on 5 matching bases. The CDR3 spans 12 residues. V shed 4 bases and J shed 3 bases, with 7 bases lying between them. Looked up from germline, CDR1 is GTSNPN and CDR2 is SVGIG (reference sequence). CDR3 sequence (DNA): TGTGCCTGGACTACTAGCTACAATGAGCAGTTCTTC. Translated, it gives CAWTTSYNEQFF.

V is TRBV4-3 and J is TRBJ2-3, with 7 positions matching TRBD1. Germline loops: CDR1 LGHNA, CDR2 YSLEER. V was clipped by 3 bases and J by 2 bases; unmatched bases: 11. CDR3 length: 17 amino acids. The CDR3 sequence is CASSHLHTGDNTDTQYF. For the CDR3, the DNA is TGCGCCAGCAGCCACCTGCATACAGGGGATAACACAGATACGCAGTATTTT.

The V call is TRBV11-3, the J call TRBJ2-7; D is possibly TRBD2 (6 bases). Germline V CDR1 and CDR2: SGHNT, YENEEA. The CDR3 length is 16 residues. The V end was cut by 1 base, the J end by 3 bases, with 16 bases between. In DNA, the CDR3 is TGTGCCAGCAGCTTAGGAGGTGGGGGGTCCTACTACGAGCAGTACTTC. Translation: CASSLGGGGSYYEQYF.

This chain uses TRBV10-2 with TRBJ2-7; tentatively, D is TRBD1 (6 bases). Germline V gives CDR1 WSHSY, CDR2 SAAADI. This CDR3 spans 13 amino acids. V was shortened by 6 bases and J by 5 bases, with 14 bases between the two germline ends. CDR3 sequence reads: CASRKDRQNEQYF. The CDR3 coding sequence is TGCGCCAGCAGGAAAGACAGGCAAAACGAGCAGTACTTC.

The chain links TRBV2 to TRBJ2-3; D might be TRBD2 (6 bases). The CDR3 has 14 residues. The ends were cut back, 6 bases at V and 4 bases at J, with 14 bases in the middle. Germline CDR1 and CDR2: SNHLY and FYNNEI. The CDR3 loop is CASRDYGAADTQYF. DNA of the CDR3: TGTGCCAGCAGGGACTACGGGGCCGCAGATACGCAGTATTTT.

The chain recombines TRBV24-1 with TRBJ1-5, with D unresolved. The germline CDR1 and CDR2 sequences are KGHDR and SFDVKD. CDR3 size: 13 residues. Between the trimmed V and J ends, which lost 2 bases and 2 bases, there was a span of 3 bases. The CDR3 bases are TGTGCCACCAGTGATTCGGGCAATCAGCCCCAGCATTTT. It codes for CATSDSGNQPQHF.

V is TRBV10-3 and J is TRBJ2-3; 12 bases are shared with TRBD2. Unmatched junction bases numbered 10, after V lost 6 bases and J lost 6 bases. The CDR3 covers 16 residues. CDR1 and CDR2 (germline): ENHRY, SYGVKD. The CDR3 spells CAISPSGGAIGDTQYF. DNA for the CDR3: TGTGCCATCAGCCCTAGCGGGGGGGCAATTGGGGATACGCAGTATTTT.

V usage is TRBV2 and J usage is TRBJ2-1; TRBD1 aligns across 8 bases. Germline V CDR1 and CDR2: SNHLY, FYNNEI. Trimming cost V 4 bases and J 7 bases; bases outside gene matches: 9. CDR3 size: 15 residues. CDR3 sequence (DNA): TGTGCCAGCAGTGGAGACAGGGGAATAGGTAATGAGCAGTTCTTC. As protein: CASSGDRGIGNEQFF.

CDR3 sequence (DNA): TGTGCCATCAGTGACCGAGGGAATACCTACGAGCAGTACTTC. This codes for CAISDRGNTYEQYF. The rearrangement links TRBV10-3 to TRBJ2-7; tentatively, D is TRBD2 (5 bases). Germline assignment: CDR1 ENHRY and CDR2 SYGVKD. CDR3 size: 14 residues. Trimming cost V 3 bases and J 2 bases, with 11 bases left between them.

The chain uses TRBV11-2 and TRBJ1-1, with 9 bases identical to TRBD1. This CDR3 comprises 16 residues. Per the germline V gene, CDR1 is SGHAT and CDR2 is FQNNGV. The ends lost 2 bases at V and 5 bases at J; junction bases unmatched: 9. CDR3 protein: CASSLRDGTGRTEAFF. CDR3 in DNA: TGTGCCAGCAGCTTAAGGGACGGGACAGGGAGGACTGAAGCTTTCTTT.

V gene TRBV6-5 combines with J gene TRBJ2-4; D may be TRBD2 (6 bases). Trimming removed 4 bases at V and 1 base at J, with 11 bases between. In germline, CDR1 is MNHEY, CDR2 SVGAGI. The CDR3 has 15 amino acids. The CDR3 region has the DNA TGTGCCAGCAGTTTCACCGGGGGTGCCAAAAACATTCAGTACTTC. This translates into CASSFTGGAKNIQYF.

V is TRBV18 and J is TRBJ2-7; TRBD1 matches at 7 bases. The CDR3 has 14 amino acids. Trimming cost V 3 bases and J 6 bases; bases outside gene matches: 8. The germline V gene has CDR1 KGHSH and CDR2 LQKENI. Written as DNA, the CDR3 is TGTGCCAGCTCACCCGGAGACAGGGTCGGCGAGCAGTACTTC. It translates to CASSPGDRVGEQYF.

The V call is TRBV21-1, the J call TRBJ1-1. TRBV21-1 is assigned pseudogene status. The CDR3 totals 15 residues. CDR3 DNA: TGTGCCAGCAGCCCCACCCAAGCGGGGAACACTGAAGCTTTCTTT. It specifies CASSPTQAGNTEAFF.

This chain joins TRBV12-3 or TRBV12-4 and TRBJ1-2; 7 nucleotides line up with TRBD1. The CDR3 is made up of 13 amino acids. The trim removed 5 bases at V and 4 bases at J, leaving 4 bases unmatched. The CDR3 sequence is CASSLRDSYGYTF. CDR3 nucleotide sequence: TGTGCCAGCAGTCTCCGGGACAGCTATGGCTACACCTTC.